The clone carrying this TCR beta chain came up once. As handled by the study authors: Nucleated cell number was recorded as an estimate derived from reference gene primer amplification. Assay used: immunoSEQ multiplex PCR; TCRdb lists only in-frame clones, some missing. V and J calls and clone size are given by that table; D and trimming were obtained from the DNA. In the table there are over 150,000 clones, 70% to 80% of which are singletons. The data were obtained in a study of blood T cell repertoires in COVID-19. Turning to the study itself: The origin of the acute and convalescent COVID-19 samples was the United States, Italy and Spain.

Per germline, CDR1 SGHTA and CDR2 FQGTGA. V lost 5 bases, J lost 2 bases, and 17 bases lay in between. The CDR3 loop spans 16 amino acids. This chain connects TRBV7-3 to TRBJ2-3; tentatively, D is TRBD2 (6 bases). Sequenced: peripheral blood. This TCR came from a man aged 55-75 years with acute or convalescent COVID-19. The CDR3 loop is CASSPGISGYTDTQYF. CDR3 in DNA: TGTGCCAGCAGCCCAGGCATTAGCGGTTACACAGATACGCAGTATTTT.